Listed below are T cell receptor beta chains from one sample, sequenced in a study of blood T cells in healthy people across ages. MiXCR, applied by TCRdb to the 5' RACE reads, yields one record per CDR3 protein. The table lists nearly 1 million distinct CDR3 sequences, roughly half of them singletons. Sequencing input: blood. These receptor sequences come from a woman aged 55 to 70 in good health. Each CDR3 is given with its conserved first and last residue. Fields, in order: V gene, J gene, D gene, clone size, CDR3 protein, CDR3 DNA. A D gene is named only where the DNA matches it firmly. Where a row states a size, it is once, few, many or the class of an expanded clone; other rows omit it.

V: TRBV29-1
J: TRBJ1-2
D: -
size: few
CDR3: CSVEEEQTYGYTF
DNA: TGCAGCGTTGAAGAGGAACAGACTTATGGCTACACCTTC

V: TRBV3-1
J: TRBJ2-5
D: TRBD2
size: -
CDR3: CASSPLPLAGVKETQYF
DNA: TGTGCCAGCAGCCCCCTCCCTCTAGCGGGAGTTAAGGAGACCCAGTACTTC

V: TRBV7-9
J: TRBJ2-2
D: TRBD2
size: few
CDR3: CASSPRQRENRELFF
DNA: TGTGCCAGCAGCCCTCGCCAGCGGGAGAACAGGGAGCTGTTTTTT

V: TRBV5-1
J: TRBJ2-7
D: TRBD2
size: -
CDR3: CASSPIEGLANEQYF
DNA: TGCGCCAGCAGCCCAATTGAGGGACTAGCGAACGAGCAGTACTTC

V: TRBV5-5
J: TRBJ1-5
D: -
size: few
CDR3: CASSLAQNSNQPQHF
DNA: TGTGCCAGCAGCTTGGCACAGAATAGCAATCAGCCCCAGCATTTT

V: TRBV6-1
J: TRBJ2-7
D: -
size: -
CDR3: CASSAGSLNEQYF
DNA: TGTGCCAGCAGTGCGGGGAGTTTGAACGAGCAGTACTTC

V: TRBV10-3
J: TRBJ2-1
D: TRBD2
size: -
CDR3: CAISLRGTSGAYNEQFF
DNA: TGTGCCATCAGTCTTCGGGGGACTAGCGGAGCCTACAATGAGCAGTTCTTC

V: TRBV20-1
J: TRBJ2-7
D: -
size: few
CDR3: CSASPSSLDGYEQYF
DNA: TGCAGTGCTAGTCCTAGCAGTCTCGACGGGTACGAGCAGTACTTC

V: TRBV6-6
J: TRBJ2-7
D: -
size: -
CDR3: CASSAGVPYEQYF
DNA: TGTGCCAGCAGTGCCGGGGTACCCTACGAGCAGTACTTC

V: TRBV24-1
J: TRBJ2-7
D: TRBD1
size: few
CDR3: CATSDWQGERPSEQYF
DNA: TGTGCCACCAGTGATTGGCAGGGGGAGCGTCCCAGTGAGCAGTACTTC

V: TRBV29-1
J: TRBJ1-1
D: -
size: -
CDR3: CSVCAGNTEAFF
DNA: TGCAGCGTTTGTGCGGGGAACACTGAAGCTTTCTTT

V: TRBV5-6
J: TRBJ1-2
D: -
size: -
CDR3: CASSLRGEAYGYTF
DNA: TGTGCCAGCAGCTTGAGAGGGGAGGCCTATGGCTACACCTTC

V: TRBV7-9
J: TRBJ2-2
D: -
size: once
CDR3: CASSLVRELFF
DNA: TGTGCCAGCAGCTTAGTGCGAGAGCTGTTTTTT

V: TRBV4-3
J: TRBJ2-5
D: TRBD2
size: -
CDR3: CASSQGTSGRKGTQYF
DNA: TGCGCCAGCAGCCAAGGGACTAGCGGGAGAAAAGGGACCCAGTACTTC

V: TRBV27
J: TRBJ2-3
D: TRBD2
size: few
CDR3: CASSSGTSGNTQYF
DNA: TGTGCCAGCAGCTCCGGGACTAGCGGAAATACGCAGTATTTT

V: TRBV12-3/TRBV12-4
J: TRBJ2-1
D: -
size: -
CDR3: CASGTSSYNEQFF
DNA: TGTGCCAGCGGAACTAGCTCCTACAATGAGCAGTTCTTC

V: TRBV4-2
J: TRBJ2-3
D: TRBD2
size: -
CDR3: CASSPSGVGTDTQYF
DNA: TGTGCCAGCAGCCCAAGCGGGGTGGGCACAGATACGCAGTATTTT

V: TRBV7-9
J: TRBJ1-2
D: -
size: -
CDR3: CASSSDGYGYTF
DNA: TGTGCCAGCAGCTCGGACGGCTATGGCTACACCTTC

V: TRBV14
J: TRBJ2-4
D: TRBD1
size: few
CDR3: CASSPPVHRGTKNIQYF
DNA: TGTGCCAGCAGCCCCCCCGTCCACAGGGGGACCAAAAACATTCAGTACTTC

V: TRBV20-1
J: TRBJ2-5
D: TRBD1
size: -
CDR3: CSARQGASETQYF
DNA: TGCAGTGCTAGACAGGGGGCCTCGGAGACCCAGTACTTC

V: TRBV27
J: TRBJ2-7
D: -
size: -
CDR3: CASSITVAQSSYEQYF
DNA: TGTGCCAGCAGTATCACGGTAGCGCAAAGCTCCTACGAGCAGTACTTC

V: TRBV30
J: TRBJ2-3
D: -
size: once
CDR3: CASLLGGGTDTQYF
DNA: TGTGCCTCCCTCCTAGGGGGTGGCACAGATACGCAGTATTTT

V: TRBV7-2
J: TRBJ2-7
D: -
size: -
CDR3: CASIQHGSGEQYF
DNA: TGTGCCAGCATCCAGCATGGATCGGGTGAGCAGTACTTC

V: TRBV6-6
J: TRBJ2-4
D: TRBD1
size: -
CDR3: CASSILTGTGAGNIQYF
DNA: TGTGCCAGCAGTATACTCACCGGGACAGGGGCGGGAAACATTCAGTACTTC

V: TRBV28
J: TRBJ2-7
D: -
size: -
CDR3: CASSLVSLYEQYF
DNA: TGTGCCAGCAGTTTGGTCTCCCTCTACGAGCAGTACTTC

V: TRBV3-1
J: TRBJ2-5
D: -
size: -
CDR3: CASSQGPGAQETQYF
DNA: TGTGCCAGCAGCCAGGGTCCGGGAGCACAAGAGACCCAGTACTTC

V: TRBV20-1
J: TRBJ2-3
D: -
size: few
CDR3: CSASPGDSTDTQYF
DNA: TGCAGTGCTAGTCCCGGAGATAGCACAGATACGCAGTATTTT

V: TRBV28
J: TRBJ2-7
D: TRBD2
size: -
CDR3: CASSHASTSGTYEQYF
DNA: TGTGCCAGCAGTCATGCTTCGACTAGCGGGACCTACGAGCAGTACTTC

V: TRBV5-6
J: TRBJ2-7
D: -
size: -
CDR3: CASSLSATSYEQYF
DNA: TGTGCCAGCAGCTTGTCTGCGACCTCCTACGAGCAGTACTTC

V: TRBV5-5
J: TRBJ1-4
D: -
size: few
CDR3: CASSRTGTSNEKLFF
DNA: TGTGCCAGCAGCCGGACCGGGACATCTAATGAAAAACTGTTTTTT

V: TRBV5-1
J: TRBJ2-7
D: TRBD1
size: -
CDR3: CASSSRADRGYGYEQYF
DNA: TGCGCCAGCAGCTCCCGCGCGGACAGGGGGTATGGCTACGAGCAGTACTTC

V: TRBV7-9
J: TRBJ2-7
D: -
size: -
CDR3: CASSPLGTPSAYEQYF
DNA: TGTGCCAGCAGCCCCCTGGGGACGCCTAGCGCCTACGAGCAGTACTTC

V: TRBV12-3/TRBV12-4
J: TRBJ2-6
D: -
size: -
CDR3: CASAGPESGANVLTF
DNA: TGTGCCAGCGCCGGGCCGGAGTCTGGGGCCAACGTCCTGACTTTC

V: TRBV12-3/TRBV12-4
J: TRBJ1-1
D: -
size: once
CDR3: CASSVENMNTEAFF
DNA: TGTGCCAGCAGTGTTGAGAATATGAACACTGAAGCTTTCTTT

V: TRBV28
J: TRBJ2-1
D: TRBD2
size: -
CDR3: CASTPSGRANEQFF
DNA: TGTGCCAGCACCCCTAGCGGGAGGGCCAATGAGCAGTTCTTC

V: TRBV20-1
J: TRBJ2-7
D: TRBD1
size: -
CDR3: CSAYYRGIYEQYF
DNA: TGCAGTGCGTACTACAGGGGGATCTACGAGCAGTACTTC

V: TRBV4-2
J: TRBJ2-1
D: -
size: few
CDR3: CASSQDPGQYDEQFF
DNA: TGTGCCAGCAGCCAAGATCCGGGGCAGTATGATGAGCAGTTCTTC

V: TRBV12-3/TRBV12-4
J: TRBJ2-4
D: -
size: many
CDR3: CASGNQIAKNIQYF
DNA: TGTGCCAGCGGAAACCAGATAGCCAAAAACATTCAGTACTTC

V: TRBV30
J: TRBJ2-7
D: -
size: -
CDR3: CAWSLDEQYF
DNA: TGTGCCTGGAGTTTAGACGAGCAGTACTTC

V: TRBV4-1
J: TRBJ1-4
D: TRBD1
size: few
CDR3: CASSQGQGAHEKLFF
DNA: TGCGCCAGCAGCCAAGGACAGGGGGCCCATGAAAAACTGTTTTTT

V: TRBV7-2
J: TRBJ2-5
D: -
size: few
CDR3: CASSSLRGVGETQYF
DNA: TGTGCCAGCAGCTCCCTGAGGGGGGTCGGAGAGACCCAGTACTTC

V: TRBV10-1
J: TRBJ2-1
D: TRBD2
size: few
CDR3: CASSESRAASGVDEQFF
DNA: TGCGCCAGCAGTGAGTCGAGGGCGGCTAGCGGGGTGGATGAGCAGTTCTTC

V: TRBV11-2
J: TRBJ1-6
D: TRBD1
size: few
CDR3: CASSVTGGWNSPLHF
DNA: TGTGCCAGCAGCGTGACAGGGGGCTGGAATTCACCCCTCCACTTT

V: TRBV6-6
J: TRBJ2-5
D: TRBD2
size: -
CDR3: CASTAHAGLTYQETQYF
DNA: TGTGCCAGCACCGCCCACGCGGGACTAACGTACCAAGAGACCCAGTACTTC

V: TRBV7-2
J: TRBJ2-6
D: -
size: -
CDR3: CASSSNTGTGANVLTF
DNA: TGTGCCAGCAGCTCTAACACAGGGACTGGGGCCAACGTCCTGACTTTC

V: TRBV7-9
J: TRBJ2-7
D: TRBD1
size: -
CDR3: CASSGDRDYNEQYF
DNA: TGTGCCAGCAGCGGGGACAGGGACTACAATGAGCAGTACTTC

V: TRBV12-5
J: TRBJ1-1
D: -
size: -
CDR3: CASGLGNRAHTEAFF
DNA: TGTGCTAGTGGCTTGGGCAACAGGGCACACACTGAAGCTTTCTTT

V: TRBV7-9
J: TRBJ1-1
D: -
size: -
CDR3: CASSPTGVAEAFF
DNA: TGTGCCAGCAGCCCCACGGGGGTCGCTGAAGCTTTCTTT

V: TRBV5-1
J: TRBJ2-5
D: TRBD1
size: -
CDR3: CASKEVGQKYQETQYF
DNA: TGCGCCAGCAAAGAGGTGGGACAGAAGTACCAAGAGACCCAGTACTTC

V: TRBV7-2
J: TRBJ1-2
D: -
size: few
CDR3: CASSLSGQVNYGYTF
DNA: TGTGCCAGCAGCCTCTCGGGGCAGGTCAACTATGGCTACACCTTC

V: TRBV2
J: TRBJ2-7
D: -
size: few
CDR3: CASAYGQTYYEQYF
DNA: TGTGCCAGCGCGTATGGGCAGACCTACTACGAGCAGTACTTC

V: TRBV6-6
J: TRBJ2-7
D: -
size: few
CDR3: CASAPTVSYEQYF
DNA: TGTGCCAGCGCCCCCACAGTCTCCTACGAGCAGTACTTC

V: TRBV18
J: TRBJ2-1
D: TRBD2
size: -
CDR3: CASSPRLAGQYNEQFF
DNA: TGTGCCAGCTCACCGCGACTAGCGGGACAATACAATGAGCAGTTCTTC

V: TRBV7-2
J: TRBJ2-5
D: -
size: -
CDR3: CASSLEVLEGTQYF
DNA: TGTGCCAGCAGCTTAGAAGTCCTCGAGGGGACCCAGTACTTC